This TCR beta chain was recovered during a study of regulatory T cells in long-lasting Graves disease. For the study at large: Patients with persistent Graves' disease had over 5 years of antithyroid drugs and persistent TSH receptor antibodies. Study-wide results and limits: Public clonotype sharing was higher in persistent than newly diagnosed patients.

The sample holds one count of this clonotype. Its antigen is not known. Time point in this sample: persistent/refractory GD, antithyroid drugs over 5 years with positive TRAb. The TCR library was made from RNA that had been extracted from PBMCs in TRIzol. Diagnosing Graves' disease relied on the American Thyroid Association guidelines. The CDR3 length is 16 residues. Trimming cost V 1 base and J 1 base, with 11 bases left between them. Germline CDR1 is LGHNA and CDR2 is YSLEER. According to the study, TCR beta libraries were built with iRepertoire HTBI primers and CDR3-region Arm-PCR. One entry per CDR3 protein, called by TCRdb with MiXCR from the multiplex PCR reads. The repertoire holds 300,000 to 500,000 distinct CDR3 sequences, about a fifth seen once, with more than 20% in the top ten.

The TCR originated in a female donor with Graves disease. V usage is TRBV4-3 and J usage is TRBJ2-1; possibly TRBD2 for D (5 bases). This material consisted of peripheral blood mononuclear cells (PBMCs), taken when the disease was refractory, from a patient treated with antithyroid drugs. CDR3: CASSQGVGESYNEQFF. CDR3 DNA sequence: TGCGCCAGCAGCCAAGGGGTCGGGGAATCCTACAATGAGCAGTTCTTC.